This passage covers 18 T cell receptor beta chains from one sample sequenced in a study of T-cell reconstitution after alpha-beta-depleted transplantation in children. This sample's TCRbeta library carried unique molecular identifier barcodes. TCRdb analysed the PCR reads with MiXCR anew, one entry per CDR3 protein. Of 400,000 to 500,000 distinct CDR3 sequences in the sample, about 11% are singletons; the top ten hold roughly 6%. The material was PBMCs from the stem cell graft donor, obtained from the stem cell graft. The receptors here all came from a human donor who donated a stem cell graft to a child with acute myeloid leukemia.

This clonotype was picked up a small number of times. The chain combines TRBV4-3 with TRBJ1-1; 7 positions match TRBD1. Germline loops: CDR1 LGHNA, CDR2 YSLEER. V trimming: 0 bases; J trimming: 0 bases; junction bases outside the gene matches: 7. The CDR3 runs 17 residues. CDR3 loop: CASSQDQQGSLNTEAFF. The CDR3, as DNA: TGCGCCAGCAGCCAAGATCAACAGGGGTCATTGAACACTGAAGCTTTCTTT.

This clonotype has more than one count but fewer than ten. This sequence joins TRBV7-2 and TRBJ2-1, with TRBD2 matching over 9 bases. Trimming cost V 11 bases and J 12 bases; bases outside gene matches: 20. CDR1 and CDR2 from the germline V gene are SGHTA and FQGNSA. The CDR3 covers 15 residues. CDR3 sequence: CAGGQGGAGGLTQFF. The CDR3 DNA reads as TGTGCCGGCGGTCAAGGGGGAGCGGGAGGCCTTACGCAGTTCTTC. Filled out from reference TRBV7-2 and TRBJ2-1, the complete variable domain reads GAGVSQSPSNKVTEKGKDVELRCDPISGHTALYWYRQSLGQGLEFLIYFQGNSAPDKSGLPSDRFSAERTGGSVSTLTIQRTQQEDSAVYLCAGGQGGAGGLTQFFGPGTRLTVL.

This clonotype was detected only a few times. The V call is TRBV18, the J call TRBJ2-1; 7 bases line up with TRBD1. The V gene end was trimmed by 0 bases and the J gene end by 7 bases; junction bases not matched to a gene: 9. The CDR3 spans 16 residues. In germline, CDR1 is KGHSH, CDR2 LQKENI. CDR3 sequence reads: CASSPPRTGPGNEQFF. In DNA form, the CDR3 reads TGTGCCAGCTCACCACCGAGGACAGGCCCAGGAAATGAGCAGTTCTTC.

J is TRBJ2-3 and V is TRBV5-4, with D possibly TRBD2 on 6 matching bases. CDR1 and CDR2 from the germline V gene are SGHNT and YYREEE (reference sequence). Trimming pared 0 bases from V and 2 bases from J, leaving 13 bases between. The CDR3 sequence is 16 residues long. The CDR3 spells CASSLAGTSATDTQYF. Written as DNA, the CDR3 is TGTGCCAGCAGCTTGGCGGGGACTTCCGCCACAGATACGCAGTATTTT.

This clonotype has more than one count but fewer than ten. This chain uses TRBV7-9 with TRBJ2-3; 13 bases map to TRBD2. The CDR3 spans 17 residues. With V trimmed by 5 bases and J by 5 bases, 10 bases remained unmatched. Germline V gene sequence: CDR1 SEHNR, CDR2 FQNEAQ (reference sequence). Here the CDR3 reads CASSPGGLAGALDTQYF. CDR3 DNA sequence: TGTGCCAGCAGCCCAGGAGGACTAGCGGGAGCGTTAGATACGCAGTATTTT.

The chain couples TRBV7-2 to TRBJ2-2; 9 bases are a match to TRBD2. Per the germline V gene, CDR1 is SGHTA and CDR2 is FQGNSA. Trimming cost V 5 bases and J 5 bases; bases outside gene matches: 6. The CDR3 sequence is 15 residues long. Here the CDR3 reads CASSLSSGVTGELFF. The DNA for the CDR3 is TGTGCCAGCAGCCTCTCTAGCGGGGTAACCGGGGAGCTGTTTTTT. Combining the CDR3 with reference TRBV7-2 and TRBJ2-2 gives the whole variable domain GAGVSQSPSNKVTEKGKDVELRCDPISGHTALYWYRQSLGQGLEFLIYFQGNSAPDKSGLPSDRFSAERTGGSVSTLTIQRTQQEDSAVYLCASSLSSGVTGELFFGEGSRLTVL.

This clonotype has a count of ten or more. The junction differs from germline at one of its ends, possibly a read error. The V gene is TRBV25-1, the J gene TRBJ1-1; D is ambiguous. CDR1 and CDR2 from the germline V gene are MGHDK and SYGVNS. The CDR3 is 12 amino acids. The CDR3 nucleotides read TGTGCCAGCACTGAATGGGGAAATGAAGCTTTCTTT. This translates into CASTEWGNEAFF.

This chain joins TRBV24-1 and TRBJ2-2, with D perhaps TRBD1 (7 bases). CDR1 and CDR2 (germline): KGHDR, SFDVKD. There are 16 residues in the CDR3. V gave up 3 bases and J gave up 3 bases, with 13 bases separating them. The CDR3 DNA is TGTGCCACCAGTGATCCCCGCAGGGGGGACACCGGGGAGCTGTTTTTT. Protein sequence: CATSDPRRGDTGELFF.

This clonotype showed up just a few times. CDR3 protein: CSANRGVGTEAFF. DNA of the CDR3: TGCAGTGCTAACAGGGGGGTTGGTACTGAAGCTTTCTTT. The chain employs TRBV20-1 and TRBJ1-1; TRBD1 matches 8 bases. V gave up 4 bases and J gave up 5 bases; unmatched junction bases: 6. The CDR3 length is 13 residues. Germline lookup yields CDR1 DFQATT and CDR2 SNEGSKA (reference sequence).

This clonotype was seen more than once but under ten times. The rearrangement links TRBV5-1 to TRBJ2-1; 7 bases align to TRBD1. CDR1 and CDR2 from the germline V gene are SGHRS and YFSETQ. CDR3 length equals 15 residues. Trimming at V came to 1 base and at J to 5 bases, leaving 6 bases not matched to a gene. The CDR3 sequence is CASSLSGTVNNEQFF. The CDR3 DNA sequence: TGCGCCAGCAGCTTGTCGGGGACAGTTAACAATGAGCAGTTCTTC.

The rearrangement joins TRBV11-2 to TRBJ2-1; possibly TRBD2 for D (5 bases). CDR1 is SGHAT, CDR2 FQNNGV, per germline. The ends were cut back, 4 bases at V and 11 bases at J, with 15 bases in the middle. This CDR3 is 13 amino acids long. The DNA of the CDR3 is TGTGCCAGCAGCTCCTCCCTGAGCGGTCAGCAGTTCTTC. This translates into CASSSSLSGQQFF.

The chain has TRBV28 and TRBJ2-1, with D unclear. V was trimmed by 4 bases and J by 0 bases, leaving 10 bases between them. CDR1 and CDR2 from the germline V gene are MDHEN and SYDVKM. The CDR3 has 15 amino acids. The CDR3, as DNA: TGTGCCAGCAGTTCCCCGGGCGGCTCCTACAATGAGCAGTTCTTC. Translation: CASSSPGGSYNEQFF.

This clonotype was found many times. This chain joins TRBV5-1 and TRBJ2-3, with D unresolved. The CDR3 extends over 15 amino acids. The V end lost 0 bases, the J end lost 2 bases, and 10 bases lay between the germline ends. Germline V CDR1 and CDR2: SGHRS, YFSETQ. CDR3 sequence (DNA): TGCGCCAGCAGCTTGGAATCGCGTGCCACAGATACGCAGTATTTT. Its protein is CASSLESRATDTQYF.

The genes are TRBV29-1 and TRBJ2-1, with TRBD1 matching 10 bases. The V segment lost 5 bases and the J segment 4 bases; nucleotides outside the gene matches: 5. The CDR3 totals 14 residues. CDR1 is SQVTM and CDR2 is ANQGSEA in the germline V gene. CDR3 coding DNA: TGCAGCGTTAGGGGGGGACAGGGGTACAATGAGCAGTTCTTC. This encodes CSVRGGQGYNEQFF.

The CDR3 coding sequence is TGCTGTACCCTTATTTGGCGAGACGAAACCTACAATGAGCAGTTCTTC. As protein: CCTLIWRDETYNEQFF. V usage is TRBV20-1 and J usage is TRBJ2-1; D gene uncertain. CDR1 DFQATT and CDR2 SNEGSKA come from the germline V gene (reference sequence). The CDR3 contains 16 residues.

This clonotype was found a few times. The chain joins TRBV2 to TRBJ2-3; D is uncertain. V lost 6 bases and J 6 bases, leaving 10 bases between the germline ends. The CDR3 extends over 12 amino acids. Germline loops: CDR1 SNHLY, CDR2 FYNNEI. CDR3 loop: CASSPLVDTQYF. The CDR3 DNA sequence: TGTGCCAGCAGCCCCCTGGTGGATACGCAGTATTTT.

The V call is TRBV7-9, the J call TRBJ2-7; the D gene is possibly TRBD1 (5 bases). Germline CDR1 reads SEHNR; CDR2 reads FQNEAQ (reference sequence). Trimming took 4 bases from V and 4 from J, leaving 20 bases between them. There are 16 residues in the CDR3. For the CDR3, the DNA is TGTGCCAGCAGCTCATCCCAGGGTTTATGGATTTACGAGCAGTACTTC. Translated, it gives CASSSSQGLWIYEQYF. The whole variable domain, remainder taken from reference TRBV7-9 and TRBJ2-7, is DTGVSQNPRHKITKRGQNVTFRCDPISEHNRLYWYRQTLGQGPEFLTYFQNEAQLEKSRLLSDRFSAERPKGSFSTLEIQRTEQGDSAMYLCASSSSQGLWIYEQYFGPGTRLTVT.

The chain has TRBV7-3 and TRBJ2-7, with D perhaps matching TRBD2 (6 bases). The V end lost 5 bases, the J end lost 0 bases, and 11 bases lay between the germline ends. This CDR3 is built from 14 residues. In germline, CDR1 is SGHTA, CDR2 FQGTGA. The CDR3 DNA is TGTGCCAGCAGCGGGGACTTAAGCTCCTACGAGCAGTACTTC. This translates into CASSGDLSSYEQYF.